These T cell receptor beta chains were read from a single sample in a study of T-cell reconstitution after alpha-beta-depleted transplantation in children. One entry per CDR3 protein, called by TCRdb with MiXCR from the PCR reads. The sample has about 170,000 distinct CDR3 sequences; around 10% are singletons. The input for sequencing was PBMCs, taken before TCRalphabeta/CD19-depleted stem cell transplant. These receptor sequences come from a boy between 2 and 10 years old with acute myeloid leukemia, due to receive a stem cell transplant. Each CDR3 is given with its conserved first and last residue. D genes are given only for firm matches. Part of the rows lack a size; the others show once, few, many or a class for expanded clones.

j_gene: TRBJ1-5
abundance: many
d_gene: .
v_gene: TRBV28
CDR3nt: TGTGCCAGCAGTTTAAGGGATGCTGACCTTAGCAATCAGCCCCAGCATTTT
CDR3aa: CASSLRDADLSNQPQHF

j_gene: TRBJ1-1
abundance: many
d_gene: .
v_gene: TRBV3-1
CDR3nt: TGTGCCAGCAGCGCAGAGGGTAGGGGAAACGCTGAAGCTTTCTTT
CDR3aa: CASSAEGRGNAEAFF

j_gene: TRBJ2-7
abundance: many
d_gene: TRBD1
v_gene: TRBV14
CDR3nt: TGTGCCAGCAGCCCCCGACCGGGACAGAGACCCTACGAGCAGTACTTC
CDR3aa: CASSPRPGQRPYEQYF

j_gene: TRBJ1-6
abundance: many
d_gene: TRBD1
v_gene: TRBV7-9
CDR3nt: TGTGCCAGCAGCTTACGGGGACAGGGATATAATTCACCCCTCCACTTT
CDR3aa: CASSLRGQGYNSPLHF

j_gene: TRBJ1-6
abundance: many
d_gene: TRBD1
v_gene: TRBV28
CDR3nt: TGTGCCAGCAGACCCGACAGGGGAGGGGATTCACCCCTCCACTTT
CDR3aa: CASRPDRGGDSPLHF

j_gene: TRBJ1-1
abundance: .
d_gene: .
v_gene: TRBV20-1
CDR3nt: TGCAGTTCCCCCGAGGGGGGGCGGACTGAAGCTTTCTTT
CDR3aa: CSSPEGGRTEAFF

j_gene: TRBJ1-1
abundance: many
d_gene: .
v_gene: TRBV29-1
CDR3nt: TGCAGCGTTGTCCTTACTGAAGCTTTCTTT
CDR3aa: CSVVLTEAFF

j_gene: TRBJ2-7
abundance: many
d_gene: .
v_gene: TRBV15
CDR3nt: TGTGCCACCAGCAGCCGTCTAGCGCCTCCCACAAACGACCCCTACGAGCAGTACTTC
CDR3aa: CATSSRLAPPTNDPYEQYF

j_gene: TRBJ1-2
abundance: many
d_gene: .
v_gene: TRBV14
CDR3nt: TGTGCCAGCAGCCAAGCGGGACACAACTCTAACTATGGCTACACCTTC
CDR3aa: CASSQAGHNSNYGYTF

j_gene: TRBJ1-1
abundance: many
d_gene: .
v_gene: TRBV29-1
CDR3nt: TGCAGCGTTGAGGTACAGAACACTGAAGCTTTCTTT
CDR3aa: CSVEVQNTEAFF

j_gene: TRBJ1-1
abundance: many
d_gene: .
v_gene: TRBV29-1
CDR3nt: TGCAGCGTACAACTGAGATTCAGTGAAGCTTTCTTT
CDR3aa: CSVQLRFSEAFF

j_gene: TRBJ2-7
abundance: many
d_gene: TRBD2
v_gene: TRBV10-3
CDR3nt: TGTGCCATCGGGGGACTAGCGTTGAACGAGCAGTACTTC
CDR3aa: CAIGGLALNEQYF

j_gene: TRBJ2-2
abundance: many
d_gene: .
v_gene: TRBV6-2/TRBV6-3
CDR3nt: TGTGCCAGCAGAGGGGTGGGATCATCCGGGGAGCTGTTTTTT
CDR3aa: CASRGVGSSGELFF

j_gene: TRBJ1-3
abundance: .
d_gene: .
v_gene: TRBV5-4
CDR3nt: TGTGCCAGCAGCTTAAGAGGGGGAAACACCATATATTTT
CDR3aa: CASSLRGGNTIYF

j_gene: TRBJ2-5
abundance: many
d_gene: .
v_gene: TRBV15
CDR3nt: TGTGCCACCAGCAGAGATCGAGGGGAAGAGACCCAGTACTTC
CDR3aa: CATSRDRGEETQYF

j_gene: TRBJ2-5
abundance: many
d_gene: TRBD1
v_gene: TRBV7-9
CDR3nt: TGTGCCAGCAGACAAGGACAGGCGTCGTCGGAAGAGACCCAGTACTTC
CDR3aa: CASRQGQASSEETQYF

j_gene: TRBJ2-2
abundance: .
d_gene: .
v_gene: TRBV29-1
CDR3nt: TGCAGCGTAGCAGGGCCCGGGGAGCTGTTTTTT
CDR3aa: CSVAGPGELFF

j_gene: TRBJ1-4
abundance: many
d_gene: .
v_gene: TRBV12-3/TRBV12-4
CDR3nt: TGTGCCAGCAGTTGGGCAACTAATGAAAAACTGTTTTTT
CDR3aa: CASSWATNEKLFF

j_gene: TRBJ2-7
abundance: many
d_gene: .
v_gene: TRBV27
CDR3nt: TGTGCCAGCTCGTGGGGGGGGCCTACGAGCTCCTACGAGCAGTACTTC
CDR3aa: CASSWGGPTSSYEQYF

j_gene: TRBJ2-1
abundance: many
d_gene: TRBD2
v_gene: TRBV4-1
CDR3nt: TGCGCCAGCAGCCAAGGGTTTAGCGGGAGGGACAATGAGCAGTTCTTC
CDR3aa: CASSQGFSGRDNEQFF